A selection of T cell receptor beta chains follows, all from one sample in a study of CD8+CD57+ T cells in acquired aplastic anemia. TCRdb re-called the reads with MiXCR, one entry per CDR3 protein. The sample has about 170,000 distinct CDR3 sequences, roughly 43% seen once. Source material: sorted CD4+, CD8+, or CD8+CD57+ T cells (not recorded which) from PBMCs. Receptors were obtained from a human donor with aplastic anemia. Both conserved end residues are part of each CDR3. The order of the fields is V gene, D gene, clone size, J gene, CDR3 DNA, CDR3 protein. D genes are given only for firm matches. A clone size is listed for some rows: how often the clone was seen (once, few, many), or a class if it is expanded.

v_call: TRBV29-1
d_call: -
clone_size: -
j_call: TRBJ1-2
cdr3_nt: TGCAGCGTTGAAGATCCGGCCAGGGGCTACACCTTC
cdr3_aa: CSVEDPARGYTF

v_call: TRBV5-1
d_call: TRBD2
clone_size: -
j_call: TRBJ2-5
cdr3_nt: TGCGCCAGCAGCTTGGCGGTCGGGGGGAAAGAGACCCAGTACTTC
cdr3_aa: CASSLAVGGKETQYF

v_call: TRBV10-3
d_call: TRBD2
clone_size: -
j_call: TRBJ2-3
cdr3_nt: TGTGCCATCAGTGAGACCTCATCTAGCGGAGATACGCAGTATTTT
cdr3_aa: CAISETSSSGDTQYF

v_call: TRBV3-1
d_call: -
clone_size: many
j_call: TRBJ1-6
cdr3_nt: TGTGCCAGCAGCCAAGTGGGAGCAGATTCACCCCTCCACTTT
cdr3_aa: CASSQVGADSPLHF

v_call: TRBV29-1
d_call: -
clone_size: -
j_call: TRBJ2-1
cdr3_nt: TGCAGCTCACAACAGGGGGGGGGCTCCTACAATGAGCAGTTCTTC
cdr3_aa: CSSQQGGGSYNEQFF

v_call: TRBV7-9
d_call: -
clone_size: many
j_call: TRBJ2-2
cdr3_nt: TGTGCCAGCAGCCGGCCATCGAACACCGGGGAGCTGTTTTTT
cdr3_aa: CASSRPSNTGELFF

v_call: TRBV11-3
d_call: -
clone_size: many
j_call: TRBJ1-1
cdr3_nt: TGTGCCAGCAGCTCAGAGGGGACAGAAGCTTTCTTT
cdr3_aa: CASSSEGTEAFF

v_call: TRBV29-1
d_call: -
clone_size: -
j_call: TRBJ2-7
cdr3_nt: TGCAGCGTTGAAGTGCGAGACTGCGAGCAGTACTTC
cdr3_aa: CSVEVRDCEQYF

v_call: TRBV7-3
d_call: TRBD2
clone_size: -
j_call: TRBJ2-3
cdr3_nt: TGTGCTTCTGGGGGGGGCACAGATACGCAGTATTTT
cdr3_aa: CASGGGTDTQYF

v_call: TRBV7-9
d_call: TRBD2
clone_size: many
j_call: TRBJ2-1
cdr3_nt: TGTGCCAGCAGCCCCCGGGGGGAATCCTACAATGAGCAGTTCTTC
cdr3_aa: CASSPRGESYNEQFF

v_call: TRBV7-9
d_call: TRBD2
clone_size: once
j_call: TRBJ2-7
cdr3_nt: TGTGCCAGCAGCTTAGTTAGCGGGAGGGCCGAGCAGTACTTC
cdr3_aa: CASSLVSGRAEQYF

v_call: TRBV5-1
d_call: -
clone_size: -
j_call: TRBJ2-5
cdr3_nt: TGCGCCAGCGGGACCGAGGGGGAGACCCAGTACTTC
cdr3_aa: CASGTEGETQYF

v_call: TRBV27
d_call: TRBD1
clone_size: many
j_call: TRBJ2-7
cdr3_nt: TGTGCCAGCAGGTATAGGACAGGGCGCGGCGAGCAGTACTTC
cdr3_aa: CASRYRTGRGEQYF

v_call: TRBV12-3/TRBV12-4
d_call: TRBD2
clone_size: many
j_call: TRBJ2-5
cdr3_nt: TGTGCCAGCAGTTTAGCGTCTAGCGGGGGCCGGGGAGAGACCCAGTACTTC
cdr3_aa: CASSLASSGGRGETQYF

v_call: TRBV2
d_call: -
clone_size: few
j_call: TRBJ2-7
cdr3_nt: TGTGCCAGCAGTGATAGGGGGAACGGGGAGCAGTACTTC
cdr3_aa: CASSDRGNGEQYF

v_call: TRBV11-1
d_call: TRBD2
clone_size: many
j_call: TRBJ2-1
cdr3_nt: TGTGCCAGCAGCCCTAGCGGGGGCGGACACAATGAGCAGTTCTTC
cdr3_aa: CASSPSGGGHNEQFF

v_call: TRBV7-3
d_call: TRBD1
clone_size: -
j_call: TRBJ2-7
cdr3_nt: TGTGCCAGCAGCCCTGGCCAGGGGGCCTACTACGAGCAGTACTTC
cdr3_aa: CASSPGQGAYYEQYF

v_call: TRBV19
d_call: TRBD1
clone_size: many
j_call: TRBJ2-7
cdr3_nt: TGTGCCAGTAGTACCGGACAGGATCCCAGCTACGAGCAGTACTTC
cdr3_aa: CASSTGQDPSYEQYF

v_call: TRBV20-1
d_call: -
clone_size: many
j_call: TRBJ2-5
cdr3_nt: TGCAGTGTCAGGGTAGTGGAGACCCAGTACTTC
cdr3_aa: CSVRVVETQYF

v_call: TRBV6-4
d_call: -
clone_size: few
j_call: TRBJ2-2
cdr3_nt: TGTGCCAGCAGTGATAAGGGGACCGGGGAGCTGTTTTTT
cdr3_aa: CASSDKGTGELFF